This TCR beta chain was obtained from a study of T cell responses to AZD1222 COVID-19 vaccine. Regarding this clone: Antigen unknown.

The germline V gene has CDR1 ENHRY and CDR2 SYGVKD. The CDR3 runs to 15 residues. Trimming shortened V by 0 bases and J by 2 bases, and 8 bases separated the two germline ends. General study points: The CD4 TCRs associated with vaccination extended across spike and predominated at 160-218 and 743-854. Close to half of spike-specific TCRs reportedly recognize unmutated variant regions.

Some clones are missing from TCRdb's copy, which holds only in-frame ones; the method was immunoSEQ multiplex PCR. The repertoire holds 150,000 to 200,000 clones, about 93% seen once, with roughly 1% in the top ten. This clonotype was sampled from an adult who received the MenACWY meningococcal vaccine as a control. The starting material was peripheral blood, obtained 28 days after the second dose of the MenACWY control vaccine. The chain combines TRBV10-3 with TRBJ2-1, with D uncertain. DNA for the CDR3: TGTGCCATCAGTGAGTCGGGCGTGCCCTACAATGAGCAGTTCTTC. Its protein is CAISESGVPYNEQFF.